These T cell receptor beta chains were read from a single sample in a study of cytomegalovirus exposure and HLA in healthy donors. The method was immunoSEQ multiplex PCR; TCRdb's version includes in-frame clones alone and lacks a portion of them. Of 130,000 to 150,000 clones listed, 85% to 90% are singletons. The sample was PBMCs. The receptor set was obtained from a woman in her late teens or twenties in good health and CMV-seropositive. CDR3s include the opening cysteine and the closing phenylalanine or tryptophan. The order of the fields is clone size, J gene, V gene, D gene, CDR3 protein, CDR3 DNA. A D gene is named only where the DNA matches it firmly. Clone size is given for some rows only: seen once, a few or many times, or a class if the clone is expanded.

- | TRBJ2-7 | TRBV6-5 | - | CASSYDGGGSSYEQYF | TGTGCCAGCAGTTACGATGGGGGCGGAAGCTCCTACGAGCAGTACTTC
- | TRBJ2-7 | TRBV29-1 | - | CSARRVGEQYF | TGCAGCGCTCGCAGGGTCGGGGAGCAGTACTTC
- | TRBJ2-3 | TRBV4-3 | - | CASSQVAGTSTDTQYF | TGCGCCAGCAGCCAAGTGGCAGGGACTAGCACAGATACGCAGTATTTT
- | TRBJ2-3 | TRBV7-9 | - | CASSSTGDQADTQYF | TGTGCCAGCAGCTCAACGGGAGATCAGGCAGATACGCAGTATTTT
- | TRBJ2-5 | TRBV28 | - | CASSFLGGGQETQYF | TGTGCCAGCAGTTTTTTAGGGGGAGGGCAAGAGACCCAGTACTTC
- | TRBJ2-1 | TRBV7-9 | TRBD2 | CASSPGLASYNEQFF | TGTGCCAGCAGCCCTGGACTAGCTTCCTACAATGAGCAGTTCTTC
- | TRBJ1-1 | TRBV6-5 | - | CASSSHMNTEAFF | TGTGCCAGCAGTTCCCACATGAACACTGAAGCTTTCTTT
once | TRBJ1-2 | TRBV11-3 | - | CASSSNRRFYGYTF | TGTGCCAGCAGTTCAAACCGGCGGTTCTATGGCTACACCTTC
- | TRBJ2-7 | TRBV27 | TRBD1 | CASSHRDRLSAEQYF | TGTGCCAGCAGTCATAGGGACAGGTTAAGTGCCGAGCAGTACTTC
- | TRBJ2-7 | TRBV6-6 | - | CASSYGQINYEQYF | TGTGCCAGCAGTTACGGGCAGATTAACTACGAGCAGTACTTC
- | TRBJ2-1 | TRBV10-3 | - | CAISEREPHNEQFF | TGTGCCATCAGTGAGCGGGAGCCGCACAATGAGCAGTTCTTC
- | TRBJ2-3 | TRBV29-1 | - | CSVEDRGTDTQYF | TGCAGCGTCGAAGACCGGGGCACAGATACGCAGTATTTT
- | TRBJ2-3 | TRBV5-1 | - | CASSVPSVSTDTQYF | TGCGCCAGCAGCGTGCCTAGCGTCAGCACAGATACGCAGTATTTT
- | TRBJ2-1 | TRBV5-1 | - | CASSLEALDNEQFF | TGCGCCAGCAGCTTGGAAGCCCTCGACAATGAGCAGTTCTTC
- | TRBJ1-1 | TRBV7-9 | - | CASSLAGDTEAFF | TGTGCCAGCAGCTTAGCTGGAGACACTGAAGCTTTCTTT
- | TRBJ2-1 | TRBV28 | - | CASSAPNSYNEQFF | TGTGCCAGCAGTGCGCCTAATTCCTACAATGAGCAGTTCTTC
- | TRBJ2-3 | TRBV7-8 | TRBD2 | CASSLAVTSGRETDTQYF | TGTGCCAGCAGCTTAGCTGTGACTAGCGGGAGGGAGACAGATACGCAGTATTTT
- | TRBJ2-7 | TRBV15 | TRBD1 | CATSREQGLYEQYF | TGTGCCACCAGCAGGGAACAGGGGTTGTACGAGCAGTACTTC
once | TRBJ1-1 | TRBV10-1 | - | CASSDPGQQEAFF | TGCGCCAGCAGTGACCCCGGACAGCAAGAAGCTTTCTTT
- | TRBJ2-7 | TRBV11-2 | TRBD2 | CASSLMRRTRVGYEQYF | TGTGCCAGCAGCTTAATGCGCCGGACTAGGGTGGGCTACGAGCAGTACTTC